The rows below give T cell receptor beta chains drawn from one sample of a study of neoadjuvant nivolumab and ipilimumab in lung cancer. Data came from immunoSEQ multiplex PCR; TCRdb stores just in-frame clones and leaves some out. The sample includes fewer than 35,000 clones, 90% seen only once; the top ten take approximately 5%. The sequencing here drew on peripheral blood, taken after neoadjuvant nivolumab, alone or with ipilimumab, at or shortly before surgery. The receptor set was obtained from an adult with non-small cell lung cancer. The CDR3 runs from the conserved cysteine through the conserved F or W. A D gene is named only where the DNA matches it firmly. The size of a clone is reported for some rows only, either as once, few or many, or as a class for expanded clones.

CDR3 DNA: TGTGCCAGCAGCTTAGAGGGCAGAGAGGCTTTCTTT
CDR3 protein: CASSLEGREAFF
D gene: -
J gene: TRBJ1-1
V gene: TRBV13
clone size: -

CDR3 DNA: TGTGCCAGCAGGTGGGGTGGCGGGGGGCAAGAGACCCAGTACTTC
CDR3 protein: CASRWGGGGQETQYF
D gene: TRBD2
J gene: TRBJ2-5
V gene: TRBV6-1
clone size: -

CDR3 DNA: TGTGCCAGCAGCCCCCAGACAGGGAGCAATCAGCCCCAGCATTTT
CDR3 protein: CASSPQTGSNQPQHF
D gene: TRBD1
J gene: TRBJ1-5
V gene: TRBV7-9
clone size: -

CDR3 DNA: TGTGCCAGCTCAGCTTCCGGACAGGGAAACACTGAAGCTTTCTTT
CDR3 protein: CASSASGQGNTEAFF
D gene: TRBD1
J gene: TRBJ1-1
V gene: TRBV18
clone size: -

CDR3 DNA: TGCGCCAGCAGCTTAATGACAGGGGTCTCCTACAATGAGCAGTTCTTC
CDR3 protein: CASSLMTGVSYNEQFF
D gene: TRBD1
J gene: TRBJ2-1
V gene: TRBV5-1
clone size: -

CDR3 DNA: TGTGCCAGAAGCTTGATTGACAGGGGGCGTAATGAAAAACTGTTTTTT
CDR3 protein: CARSLIDRGRNEKLFF
D gene: TRBD1
J gene: TRBJ1-4
V gene: TRBV5-3
clone size: once

CDR3 DNA: TGCGCCAGCAGCTTTGTCCTCTCCTATAATTCACCCCTCCACTTT
CDR3 protein: CASSFVLSYNSPLHF
D gene: -
J gene: TRBJ1-6
V gene: TRBV5-1
clone size: -

CDR3 DNA: TGCGCCAGCAGCCTCGACCCCGACCCGAACACTGAAGCTTTCTTT
CDR3 protein: CASSLDPDPNTEAFF
D gene: -
J gene: TRBJ1-1
V gene: TRBV5-1
clone size: -

CDR3 DNA: TGCGCCAGCAGACAGACAGGGGGCTCCTACGAGCAGTACTTC
CDR3 protein: CASRQTGGSYEQYF
D gene: TRBD1
J gene: TRBJ2-7
V gene: TRBV5-1
clone size: -

CDR3 DNA: TGTGCCAGCAGCTTGGGGTCCACCGGGGAGCTGTTTTTT
CDR3 protein: CASSLGSTGELFF
D gene: -
J gene: TRBJ2-2
V gene: TRBV11-1
clone size: -

CDR3 DNA: TGCGCCAGCAGCCGCTCGGGGACAGGGGCATTATTCACTGAAGCTTTCTTT
CDR3 protein: CASSRSGTGALFTEAFF
D gene: TRBD1
J gene: TRBJ1-1
V gene: TRBV5-1
clone size: -

CDR3 DNA: TGTGCCATCAATCCCGGAGCGGGAGACACCGGGGAGCTGTTTTTT
CDR3 protein: CAINPGAGDTGELFF
D gene: TRBD2
J gene: TRBJ2-2
V gene: TRBV10-3
clone size: -

CDR3 DNA: TGTGCCAGTAGTATTCCCTATGGCTACACCTTC
CDR3 protein: CASSIPYGYTF
D gene: -
J gene: TRBJ1-2
V gene: TRBV19
clone size: -

CDR3 DNA: TGTGCCAGCAGCTTAGATTCTGGCAGTTGGAACACCGGGGAGCTGTTTTTT
CDR3 protein: CASSLDSGSWNTGELFF
D gene: -
J gene: TRBJ2-2
V gene: TRBV7-9
clone size: -

CDR3 DNA: TGCAGCGTTGAACGTTTTGGGGATAACTATGGCTACACCTTC
CDR3 protein: CSVERFGDNYGYTF
D gene: -
J gene: TRBJ1-2
V gene: TRBV29-1
clone size: -

CDR3 DNA: TGTGCCACCAGCAGGGGACCTCCCCGGGCCTACGAGCAGTACTTC
CDR3 protein: CATSRGPPRAYEQYF
D gene: -
J gene: TRBJ2-7
V gene: TRBV15
clone size: few

CDR3 DNA: TGTGCCAGCAGTGTGTTCGGTTTGTCCGAGCAGTACTTC
CDR3 protein: CASSVFGLSEQYF
D gene: -
J gene: TRBJ2-7
V gene: TRBV2
clone size: -

CDR3 DNA: TGTGCCAGCAGCTTTCTCTCAGATGAAAAACTGTTTTTT
CDR3 protein: CASSFLSDEKLFF
D gene: -
J gene: TRBJ1-4
V gene: TRBV5-5
clone size: -

CDR3 DNA: TGCGCCAGCAGCCCAGCGGGGCGCAGGGATACGCAGTATTTT
CDR3 protein: CASSPAGRRDTQYF
D gene: TRBD2
J gene: TRBJ2-3
V gene: TRBV10-2
clone size: -

CDR3 DNA: TGTGCCATCAGTGAGGGACAGGGGGTTGGTGGCTACACCTTC
CDR3 protein: CAISEGQGVGGYTF
D gene: TRBD1
J gene: TRBJ1-2
V gene: TRBV10-3
clone size: -

CDR3 DNA: TGCGCCAGCAGCTCAAGGATGGATACGCAGTATTTT
CDR3 protein: CASSSRMDTQYF
D gene: -
J gene: TRBJ2-3
V gene: TRBV5-1
clone size: -

CDR3 DNA: TGCGCCAGCAGCTATGTTTCTTTGAACACTGAAGCTTTCTTT
CDR3 protein: CASSYVSLNTEAFF
D gene: -
J gene: TRBJ1-1
V gene: TRBV5-1
clone size: -

CDR3 DNA: TGTGCCAGCAGCTATGGCAGACCCGCCTACGAGCAGTACTTC
CDR3 protein: CASSYGRPAYEQYF
D gene: -
J gene: TRBJ2-7
V gene: TRBV13
clone size: once

CDR3 DNA: TGCAGCGCTGGGGGAGGGTTTTTCACTGAAGCTTTCTTT
CDR3 protein: CSAGGGFFTEAFF
D gene: -
J gene: TRBJ1-1
V gene: TRBV29-1
clone size: -

CDR3 DNA: TGTGCCAGCAGCGGACAGGGACAGGAGGTCACTGAAGCTTTCTTT
CDR3 protein: CASSGQGQEVTEAFF
D gene: TRBD1
J gene: TRBJ1-1
V gene: TRBV13
clone size: few

CDR3 DNA: TGTGCCACCTCGCGGACAGGAGTTAATGGCTACACCTTC
CDR3 protein: CATSRTGVNGYTF
D gene: TRBD1
J gene: TRBJ1-2
V gene: TRBV28
clone size: -

CDR3 DNA: TGTGCCAGCACCCAAGGCGCAGGGTTAATCTATGGCTACACCTTC
CDR3 protein: CASTQGAGLIYGYTF
D gene: -
J gene: TRBJ1-2
V gene: TRBV6-5
clone size: -

CDR3 DNA: TGCAGCGTGGCCCTCGACAGCAACTACGAGCAGTACTTC
CDR3 protein: CSVALDSNYEQYF
D gene: -
J gene: TRBJ2-7
V gene: TRBV29-1
clone size: -

CDR3 DNA: TGTGCCAGCAGACGGGACGGGACCTACGAGCAGTACTTC
CDR3 protein: CASRRDGTYEQYF
D gene: -
J gene: TRBJ2-7
V gene: TRBV6-1
clone size: -

CDR3 DNA: TGCGCCAGCAGATCGACGGGGAACACTGAAGCTTTCTTT
CDR3 protein: CASRSTGNTEAFF
D gene: -
J gene: TRBJ1-1
V gene: TRBV10-1
clone size: -

CDR3 DNA: TGTGCCAGCAGCGAACACGTATACGAGCAGTACTTC
CDR3 protein: CASSEHVYEQYF
D gene: -
J gene: TRBJ2-7
V gene: TRBV7-9
clone size: -

CDR3 DNA: TGTGCCAGCAGCTTGGTATCCGGACAGGGCAGAAACACCATATATTTT
CDR3 protein: CASSLVSGQGRNTIYF
D gene: TRBD1
J gene: TRBJ1-3
V gene: TRBV5-6
clone size: once

CDR3 DNA: TGTGCCAGCAGCTTATATCAAGGACAAGAGACCCAGTACTTC
CDR3 protein: CASSLYQGQETQYF
D gene: -
J gene: TRBJ2-5
V gene: TRBV5-8
clone size: few